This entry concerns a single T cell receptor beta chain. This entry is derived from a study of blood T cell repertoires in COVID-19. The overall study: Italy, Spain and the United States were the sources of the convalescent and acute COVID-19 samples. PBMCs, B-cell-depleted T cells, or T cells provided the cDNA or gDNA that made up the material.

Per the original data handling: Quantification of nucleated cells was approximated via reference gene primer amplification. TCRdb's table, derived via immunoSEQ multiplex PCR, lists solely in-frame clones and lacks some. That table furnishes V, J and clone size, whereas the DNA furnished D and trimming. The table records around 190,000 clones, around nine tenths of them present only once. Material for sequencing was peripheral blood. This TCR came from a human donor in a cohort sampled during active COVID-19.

Here the CDR3 reads CASSPTGARETQYF. The CDR3 DNA follows: TGCGCCAGCAGCCCGACAGGGGCTAGGGAGACCCAGTACTTC. The genes are TRBV5-1 and TRBJ2-5; TRBD1 aligns across 8 bases. The germline V gene has CDR1 SGHRS and CDR2 YFSETQ. V gave up 4 bases and J gave up 5 bases; unmatched junction bases: 7. The CDR3 consists of 14 residues.